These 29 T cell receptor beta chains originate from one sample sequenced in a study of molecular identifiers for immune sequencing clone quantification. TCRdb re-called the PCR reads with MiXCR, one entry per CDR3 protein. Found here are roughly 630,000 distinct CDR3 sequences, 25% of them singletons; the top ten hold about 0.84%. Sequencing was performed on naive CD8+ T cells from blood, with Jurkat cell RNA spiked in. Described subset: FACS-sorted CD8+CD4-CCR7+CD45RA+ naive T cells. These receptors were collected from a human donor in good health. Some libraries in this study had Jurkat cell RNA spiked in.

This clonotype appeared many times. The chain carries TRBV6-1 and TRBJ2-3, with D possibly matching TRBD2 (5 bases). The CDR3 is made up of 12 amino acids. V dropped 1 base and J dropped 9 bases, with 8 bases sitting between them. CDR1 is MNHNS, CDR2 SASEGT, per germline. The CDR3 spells CASSEESGTQYF. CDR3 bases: TGTGCCAGCAGTGAAGAGAGCGGCACGCAGTATTTT.

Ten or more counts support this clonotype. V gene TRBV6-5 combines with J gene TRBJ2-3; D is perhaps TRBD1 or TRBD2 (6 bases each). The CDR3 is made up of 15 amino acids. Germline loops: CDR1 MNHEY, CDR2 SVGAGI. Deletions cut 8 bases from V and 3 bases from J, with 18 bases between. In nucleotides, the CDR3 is TGTGCCAGCGCCTTGGAGGGGGTAGGGACAGATACGCAGTATTTT. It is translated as CASALEGVGTDTQYF.

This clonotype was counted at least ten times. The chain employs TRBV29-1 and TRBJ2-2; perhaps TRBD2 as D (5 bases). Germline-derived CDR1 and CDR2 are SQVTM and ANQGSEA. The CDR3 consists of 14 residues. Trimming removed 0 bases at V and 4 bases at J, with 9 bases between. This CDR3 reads CSVEDDRGTGELFF. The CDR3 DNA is TGCAGCGTTGAAGATGACCGGGGCACCGGGGAGCTGTTTTTT.

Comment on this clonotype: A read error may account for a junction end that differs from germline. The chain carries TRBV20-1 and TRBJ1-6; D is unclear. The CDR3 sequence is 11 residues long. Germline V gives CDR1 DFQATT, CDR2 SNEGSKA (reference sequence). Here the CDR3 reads CSAIPNSPPHF. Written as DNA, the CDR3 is TGCAGTGCCATACCTAATTCACCCCCCCACTTT.

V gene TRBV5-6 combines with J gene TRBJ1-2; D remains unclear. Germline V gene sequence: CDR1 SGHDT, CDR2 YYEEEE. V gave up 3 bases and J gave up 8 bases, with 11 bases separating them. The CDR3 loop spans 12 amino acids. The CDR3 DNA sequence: TGTGCCAGCAGCTCTACGGTGAACGGCTACACCTTC. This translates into CASSSTVNGYTF.

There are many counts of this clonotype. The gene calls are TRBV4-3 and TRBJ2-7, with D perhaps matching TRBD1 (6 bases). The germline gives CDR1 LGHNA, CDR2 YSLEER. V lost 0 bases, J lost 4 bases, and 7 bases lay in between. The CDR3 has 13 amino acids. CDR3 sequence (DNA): TGCGCCAGCAGCCAAGATCAGGGGTACGAGCAGTACTTC. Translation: CASSQDQGYEQYF.

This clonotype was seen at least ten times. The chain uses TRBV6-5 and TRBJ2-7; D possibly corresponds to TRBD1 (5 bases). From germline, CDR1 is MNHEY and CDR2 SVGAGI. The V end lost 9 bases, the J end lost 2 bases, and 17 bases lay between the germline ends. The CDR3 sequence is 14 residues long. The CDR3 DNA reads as TGTGCCAGTGGATTCGGACAAGAAGCCTACGAGCAGTACTTC. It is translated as CASGFGQEAYEQYF.

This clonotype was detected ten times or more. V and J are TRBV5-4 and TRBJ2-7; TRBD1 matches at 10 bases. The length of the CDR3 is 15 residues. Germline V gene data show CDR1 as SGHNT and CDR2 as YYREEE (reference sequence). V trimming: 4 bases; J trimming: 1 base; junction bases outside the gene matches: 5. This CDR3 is CASSPGQGTSYEQYF. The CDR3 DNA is TGTGCCAGCAGCCCGGGACAGGGGACTTCCTACGAGCAGTACTTC.

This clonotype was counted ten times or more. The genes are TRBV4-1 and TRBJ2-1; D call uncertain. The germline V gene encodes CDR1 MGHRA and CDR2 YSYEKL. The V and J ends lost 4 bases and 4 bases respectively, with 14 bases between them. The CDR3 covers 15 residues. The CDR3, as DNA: TGCGCCAGCAGCCGTGGAGTGGGGTTATACAATGAGCAGTTCTTC. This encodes CASSRGVGLYNEQFF.

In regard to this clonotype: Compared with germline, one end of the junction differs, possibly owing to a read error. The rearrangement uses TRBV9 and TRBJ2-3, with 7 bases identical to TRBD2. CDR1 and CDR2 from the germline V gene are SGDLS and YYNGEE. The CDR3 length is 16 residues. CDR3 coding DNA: TGTGCCGGCAGCGTAGAAGGGAGGGGTGAGTCAGATACGCAGTATTTT. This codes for CAGSVEGRGESDTQYF.

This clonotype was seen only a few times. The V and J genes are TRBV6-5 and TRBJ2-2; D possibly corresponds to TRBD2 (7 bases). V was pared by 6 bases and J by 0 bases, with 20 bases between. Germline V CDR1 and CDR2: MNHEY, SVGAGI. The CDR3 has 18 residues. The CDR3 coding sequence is TGTGCCAGCAGCTTGACCCCGGGGGGCCGATCGAACACCGGGGAGCTGTTTTTT. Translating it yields CASSLTPGGRSNTGELFF.

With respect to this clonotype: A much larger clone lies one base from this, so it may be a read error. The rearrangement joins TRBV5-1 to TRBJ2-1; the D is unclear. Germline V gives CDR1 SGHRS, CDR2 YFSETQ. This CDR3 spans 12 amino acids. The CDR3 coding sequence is TGCGCCAGCAGCGCGGTGGGCAATGAGCAGATCTTC. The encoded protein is CASSAVGNEQIF. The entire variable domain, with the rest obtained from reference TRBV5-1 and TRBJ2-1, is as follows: KAGVTQTPRYLIKTRGQQVTLSCSPISGHRSVSWYQQTPGQGLQFLFEYFSETQRNKGNFPGRFSGRQFSNSRSEMNVSTLELGDSALYLCASSAVGNEQIFGPGTRLTVL.

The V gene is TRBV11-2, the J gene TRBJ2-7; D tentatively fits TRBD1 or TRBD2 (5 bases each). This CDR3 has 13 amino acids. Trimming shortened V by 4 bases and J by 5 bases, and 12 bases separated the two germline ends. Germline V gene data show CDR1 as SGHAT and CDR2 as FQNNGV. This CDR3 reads CASSSGARHEQYF. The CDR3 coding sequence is TGTGCCAGCAGCTCCGGGGCGAGGCACGAGCAGTACTTC.

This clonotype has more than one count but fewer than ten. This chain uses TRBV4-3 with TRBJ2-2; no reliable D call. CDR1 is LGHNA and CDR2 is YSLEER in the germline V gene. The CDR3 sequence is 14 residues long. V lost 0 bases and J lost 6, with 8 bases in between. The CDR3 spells CASSQESNSGELFF. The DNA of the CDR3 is TGCGCCAGCAGCCAAGAAAGTAACTCCGGGGAGCTGTTTTTT.

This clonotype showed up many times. The CDR3 spells CASSVAGSQKTQYF. The CDR3 DNA reads TGTGCCAGTAGTGTAGCGGGGTCCCAGAAGACCCAGTACTTC. The chain links TRBV19 to TRBJ2-5, with 8 positions matching TRBD2. The trim removed 5 bases at V and 6 bases at J, leaving 8 bases unmatched. CDR3 length: 14 amino acids. The V gene's germline CDR1 is LNHDA and CDR2 SQIVND (reference sequence).

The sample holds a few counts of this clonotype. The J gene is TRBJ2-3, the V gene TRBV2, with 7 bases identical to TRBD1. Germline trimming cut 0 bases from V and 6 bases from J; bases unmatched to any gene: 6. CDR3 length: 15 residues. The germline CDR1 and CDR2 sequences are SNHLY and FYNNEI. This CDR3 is CASSEAIGGWDTQYF. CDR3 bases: TGTGCCAGCAGTGAAGCCATAGGGGGCTGGGATACGCAGTATTTT.

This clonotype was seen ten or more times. The chain's CDR3 is CASSYRTGGNQPQHF. In nucleotides, the CDR3 is TGTGCCAGCAGTTACCGGACAGGGGGAAATCAGCCCCAGCATTTT. The V and J genes are TRBV6-6 and TRBJ1-5; 10 nucleotides align to TRBD1. This CDR3 is built from 15 residues. Germline V gene lookup returns CDR1 MNHNY and CDR2 SVGAGI (reference sequence). V lost 2 bases, J lost 4 bases, and 2 bases stayed unmatched.

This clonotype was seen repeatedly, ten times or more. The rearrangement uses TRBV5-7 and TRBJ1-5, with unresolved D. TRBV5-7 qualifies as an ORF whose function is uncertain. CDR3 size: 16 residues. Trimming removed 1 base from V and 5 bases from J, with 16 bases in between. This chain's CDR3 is CASSLSQLVGDQPQHF. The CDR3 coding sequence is TGTGCCAGCAGCTTGTCACAACTCGTCGGGGATCAGCCCCAGCATTTT.

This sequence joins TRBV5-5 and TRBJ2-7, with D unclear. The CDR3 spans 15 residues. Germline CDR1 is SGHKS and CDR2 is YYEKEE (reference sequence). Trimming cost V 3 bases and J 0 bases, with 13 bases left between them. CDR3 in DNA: TGTGCCAGCAGCTCCCGGGTGGGCCGCTCCTACGAGCAGTACTTC. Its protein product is CASSSRVGRSYEQYF.

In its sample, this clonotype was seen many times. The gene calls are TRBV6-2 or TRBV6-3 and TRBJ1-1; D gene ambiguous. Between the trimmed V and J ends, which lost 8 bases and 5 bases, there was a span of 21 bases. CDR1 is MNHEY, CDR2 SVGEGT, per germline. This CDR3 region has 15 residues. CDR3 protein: CASPHRRGRVTEAFF. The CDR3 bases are TGTGCCAGCCCTCACCGGCGGGGTCGGGTGACTGAAGCTTTCTTT.

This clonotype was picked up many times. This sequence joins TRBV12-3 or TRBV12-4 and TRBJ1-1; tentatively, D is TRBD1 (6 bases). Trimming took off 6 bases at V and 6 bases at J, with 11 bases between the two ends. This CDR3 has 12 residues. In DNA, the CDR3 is TGTGCCAGCAGATTGGGGGGCCCTGAAGCTTTCTTT. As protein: CASRLGGPEAFF.

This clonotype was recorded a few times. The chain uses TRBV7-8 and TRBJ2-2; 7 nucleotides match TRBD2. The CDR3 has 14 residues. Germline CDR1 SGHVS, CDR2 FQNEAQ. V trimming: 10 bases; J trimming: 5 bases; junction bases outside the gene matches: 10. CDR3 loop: CAILVGGFTGELFF. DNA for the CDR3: TGTGCCATCTTAGTGGGGGGGTTTACCGGGGAGCTGTTTTTT. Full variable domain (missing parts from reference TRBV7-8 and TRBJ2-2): GAGVSQSPRYKVAKRGQDVALRCDPISGHVSLFWYQQALGQGPEFLTYFQNEAQLDKSGLPSDRFFAERPEGSVSTLKIQRTQQEDSAVYLCAILVGGFTGELFFGEGSRLTVL.

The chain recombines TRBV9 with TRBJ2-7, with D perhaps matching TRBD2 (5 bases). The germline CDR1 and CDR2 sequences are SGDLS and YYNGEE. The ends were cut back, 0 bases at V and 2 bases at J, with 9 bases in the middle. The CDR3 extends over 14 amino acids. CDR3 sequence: CASSVEREPYEQYF. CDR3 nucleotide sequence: TGTGCCAGCAGCGTAGAGAGGGAGCCCTACGAGCAGTACTTC.

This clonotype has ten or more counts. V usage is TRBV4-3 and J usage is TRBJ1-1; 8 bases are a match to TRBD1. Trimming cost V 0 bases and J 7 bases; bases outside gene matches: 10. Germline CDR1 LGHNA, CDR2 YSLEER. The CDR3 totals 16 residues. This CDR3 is CASSQDRWQGAGEAFF. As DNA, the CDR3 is TGCGCCAGCAGCCAAGATAGGTGGCAGGGGGCTGGTGAAGCTTTCTTT.

The CDR3 sequence is CASSLEASRGYTF. DNA of the CDR3: TGTGCCAGCAGCTTAGAGGCCTCTCGAGGCTACACCTTC. V and J are TRBV7-9 and TRBJ1-2; no reliable D call. Germline CDR1 is SEHNR and CDR2 is FQNEAQ (reference sequence). The V and J ends lost 1 base and 8 bases respectively, with 11 bases between them. The CDR3 sequence is 13 residues long. The complete variable domain, with remaining parts taken from reference TRBV7-9 and TRBJ1-2, reads DTGVSQNPRHKITKRGQNVTFRCDPISEHNRLYWYRQTLGQGPEFLTYFQNEAQLEKSRLLSDRFSAERPKGSFSTLEIQRTEQGDSAMYLCASSLEASRGYTFGSGTRLTVV.

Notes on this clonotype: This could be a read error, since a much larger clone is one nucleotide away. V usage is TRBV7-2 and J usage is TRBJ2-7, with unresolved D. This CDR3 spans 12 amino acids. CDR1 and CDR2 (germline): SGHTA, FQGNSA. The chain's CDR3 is CAGSFTGREQYF. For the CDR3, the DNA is TGTGCCGGCAGCTTTACCGGTCGCGAGCAGTACTTC.

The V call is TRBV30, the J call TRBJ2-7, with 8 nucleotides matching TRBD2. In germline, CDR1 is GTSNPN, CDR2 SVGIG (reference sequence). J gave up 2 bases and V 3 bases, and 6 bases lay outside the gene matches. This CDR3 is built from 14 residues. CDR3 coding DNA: TGTGCCTGGAGCACAGCGGGGGTTACCTACGAGCAGTACTTC. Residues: CAWSTAGVTYEQYF.

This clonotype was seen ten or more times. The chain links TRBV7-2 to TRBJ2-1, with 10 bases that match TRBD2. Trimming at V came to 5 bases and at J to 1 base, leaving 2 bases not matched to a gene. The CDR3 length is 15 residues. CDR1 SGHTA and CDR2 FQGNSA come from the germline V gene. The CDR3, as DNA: TGTGCCAGCAGCGTGGGACTAGCGTCCTACAATGAGCAGTTCTTC. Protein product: CASSVGLASYNEQFF.

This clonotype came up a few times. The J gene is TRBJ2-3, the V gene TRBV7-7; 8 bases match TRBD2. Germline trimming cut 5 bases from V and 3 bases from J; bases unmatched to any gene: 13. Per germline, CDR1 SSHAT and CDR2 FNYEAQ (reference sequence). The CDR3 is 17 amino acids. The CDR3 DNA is TGTGCCAGCAGCCCCCAGATCGGGGGGGTGTGGACAGATACGCAGTATTTT. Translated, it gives CASSPQIGGVWTDTQYF. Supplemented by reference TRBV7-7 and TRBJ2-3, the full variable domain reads GAGVSQSPRYKVTKRGQDVTLRCDPISSHATLYWYQQALGQGPEFLTYFNYEAQPDKSGLPSDRFSAERPEGSISTLTIQRTEQRDSAMYRCASSPQIGGVWTDTQYFGPGTRLTVL.